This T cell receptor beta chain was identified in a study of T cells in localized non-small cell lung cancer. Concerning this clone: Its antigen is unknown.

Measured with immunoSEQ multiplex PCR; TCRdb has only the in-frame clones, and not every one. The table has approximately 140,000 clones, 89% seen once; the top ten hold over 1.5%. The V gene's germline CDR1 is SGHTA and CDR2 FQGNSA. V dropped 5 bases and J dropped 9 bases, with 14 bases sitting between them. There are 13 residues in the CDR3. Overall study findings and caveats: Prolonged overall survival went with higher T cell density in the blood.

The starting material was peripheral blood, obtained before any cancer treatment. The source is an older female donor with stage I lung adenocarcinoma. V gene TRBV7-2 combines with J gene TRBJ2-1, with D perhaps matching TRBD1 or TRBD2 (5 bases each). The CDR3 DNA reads TGTGCCAGCAGCGATCCGGGGACCGCTGAGCAGTTCTTC. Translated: CASSDPGTAEQFF.